One and the same sample provided the 29 T cell receptor beta chains below, sequenced in a study of T cells after yellow fever vaccination. Each CDR3 protein gets one entry after TCRdb re-called the 5' RACE reads with MiXCR. The sample consists of roughly 120,000 distinct CDR3 sequences, approximately 7% of them appearing once. Sequenced material: CD4+ T cells sorted from PBMCs, taken 9 to 11 days after the first yellow fever vaccination. These receptor sequences come from a man in his late teens or twenties who received the YFV17D yellow fever vaccine.

This clonotype was detected many times. V is TRBV28 and J is TRBJ1-1; D unclear. CDR1 is MDHEN, CDR2 SYDVKM, per germline. CDR3 length equals 15 residues. The V and J ends lost 2 bases and 8 bases respectively, with 18 bases between them. The CDR3 DNA is TGTGCCAGCAGTTTACCCTACGCCACAATTTGGGAAGCTTTCTTT. It translates to CASSLPYATIWEAFF. Full variable domain (outside the CDR3, taken from reference TRBV28 and TRBJ1-1): DVKVTQSSRYLVKRTGEKVFLECVQDMDHENMFWYRQDPGLGLRLIYFSYDVKMKEKGDIPEGYSVSREKKERFSLILESASTNQTSMYLCASSLPYATIWEAFFGQGTRLTVV.

This clonotype was seen ten or more times. The genes are TRBV15 and TRBJ2-3; 10 nucleotides match TRBD2. The V gene's germline CDR1 is LNHNV and CDR2 YYDKDF (reference sequence). This CDR3 is 16 amino acids long. The V gene end was trimmed by 1 base and the J gene end by 2 bases; junction bases not matched to a gene: 3. This chain's CDR3 is CATSRVGLADTDTQYF. The CDR3 nucleotides are TGTGCCACCAGCAGAGTCGGACTAGCGGACACAGATACGCAGTATTTT.

Details on this clonotype: This clone may be a read error of a much larger clone one base away. The chain joins TRBV12-5 to TRBJ2-3, with 7 bases lining up with TRBD1. Germline values: CDR1 LGHNT, CDR2 FRNRAP. The CDR3 totals 19 residues. CDR3 in amino acids: CASSLVEQGRRTSTDTQYF. CDR3 sequence (DNA): TGTGCTAGTAGTTTAGTCGAACAGGGGCGTCGGACTAGCACAGATACGCAGTATTTT.

In regard to this clonotype: Germline and junction disagree at one end, which may indicate a read error. The chain recombines TRBV7-7 with TRBJ2-5; 8 nucleotides agree with TRBD1. Per germline, CDR1 SSHAT and CDR2 FNYEAQ (reference sequence). CDR3 length: 15 residues. The CDR3: CASSPSTGAKKTQYF. CDR3 coding DNA: TGTGCTAGCAGCCCCTCGACAGGGGCCAAAAAGACCCAGTACTTC. The full variable domain, with the rest looked up from reference TRBV7-7 and TRBJ2-5, is GAGVSQSPRYKVTKRGQDVTLRCDPISSHATLYWYQQALGQGPEFLTYFNYEAQPDKSGLPSDRFSAERPEGSISTLTIQRTEQRDSAMYRCASSPSTGAKKTQYFGPGTRLLVL.

This clonotype was seen more than once but under ten times. The gene calls are TRBV19 and TRBJ2-6; no firm D call. Germline CDR1 reads LNHDA; CDR2 reads SQIVND (reference sequence). This CDR3 is 15 amino acids long. Trimming cost V 3 bases and J 2 bases, with 8 bases left between them. The CDR3 bases are TGTGCCAGTAGTATTGACACAGCTGGGGCCAACGTCCTGACTTTC. Encoded protein: CASSIDTAGANVLTF.

This clonotype was seen at least ten times. The chain recombines TRBV5-1 with TRBJ2-1; no clear D. The CDR3 loop spans 12 amino acids. Germline V CDR1 and CDR2: SGHRS, YFSETQ. Deletions cut 0 bases from V and 7 bases from J, with 5 bases between. The CDR3 is CASSLDLNEQFF. For the CDR3, the DNA is TGCGCCAGCAGCTTGGATTTGAATGAGCAGTTCTTC.

This clonotype was seen a few times. J is TRBJ1-5 and V is TRBV29-1, with D perhaps TRBD1 (6 bases). The CDR3 is made up of 11 amino acids. The germline V and J ends were trimmed by 7 bases and 6 bases, with 10 bases remaining between them. The germline CDR1 and CDR2 sequences are SQVTM and ANQGSEA. The CDR3 nucleotides read TGCAGCGGGACAGCGGGTCAGCCCCAGCATTTT. Its protein product is CSGTAGQPQHF.

This clonotype was observed many times. The junction shows a germline mismatch at one end, possibly a read error. The CDR3 protein is CASSLLTGIYF. CDR3 DNA sequence: TGTGCCAGCAGCTTATTAACAGGGATATACTTC. V and J are TRBV7-9 and TRBJ2-1; TRBD1 might be the D (6 bases). The length of the CDR3 is 11 residues. CDR1 SEHNR and CDR2 FQNEAQ come from the germline V gene (reference sequence).

This clonotype was seen many times. The chain carries TRBV7-2 and TRBJ1-2, with TRBD1 matching 8 bases. The CDR3 covers 15 residues. V shed 1 base, J shed 8 bases, and the junction held 9 bases outside the gene matches. Germline-derived CDR1 and CDR2 are SGHTA and FQGNSA. The CDR3 DNA follows: TGTGCCAGCAGCTTAGGTGGGACAGGCCGGCGGGGCTACACCTTC. It encodes CASSLGGTGRRGYTF.

In this sample, this clonotype turned up many times. The gene calls are TRBV4-1 and TRBJ1-2, with D possibly matching TRBD1 (5 bases). The CDR3 has 13 amino acids. From germline, CDR1 is MGHRA and CDR2 YSYEKL. Deletions cut 1 base from V and 7 bases from J, with 10 bases between. CDR3 sequence (DNA): TGCGCCAGCAGCCAAGGCCAAAGGGGTGGCTACACCTTC. Protein sequence: CASSQGQRGGYTF.

At least ten counts were recorded for this clonotype. V is TRBV20-1 and J is TRBJ1-2, with TRBD1 matching over 7 bases. The CDR3 runs 13 residues. The junction had 4 bases not matched to a gene; V was cut back by 3 bases and J by 3 bases. CDR1 and CDR2 from the germline V gene are DFQATT and SNEGSKA (reference sequence). The CDR3 reads CSASRGPYYGYTF. CDR3 DNA sequence: TGCAGTGCTAGTAGGGGGCCGTACTATGGCTACACCTTC.

The genes are TRBV5-1 and TRBJ1-1; D is ambiguous. The CDR3 sequence is 15 residues long. The V end was cut by 0 bases, the J end by 3 bases, with 12 bases between. From germline, CDR1 is SGHRS and CDR2 YFSETQ. CDR3 sequence: CASSLVAGVDTEAFF. The CDR3 region has the DNA TGCGCCAGCAGCTTGGTAGCGGGAGTGGACACTGAAGCTTTCTTT.

This clonotype was recorded at least ten times. This rearrangement joins TRBV7-2 to TRBJ2-2; D is possibly TRBD2 (7 bases). The CDR3 runs 15 residues. With 2 bases removed from V and 6 bases from J, the gap between germline ends came to 13 bases. The germline V gene has CDR1 SGHTA and CDR2 FQGNSA. The DNA of the CDR3 is TGTGCCAGCAGCTTAAATGGGAGGGGGGCCGGGGAGCTGTTTTTT. Its protein product is CASSLNGRGAGELFF.

This clonotype was seen at least ten times. This sequence joins TRBV9 and TRBJ2-1; D may be TRBD1 or TRBD2 (5 bases each). Germline lookup yields CDR1 SGDLS and CDR2 YYNGEE. V lost 0 bases, J lost 4 bases, and 11 bases lay in between. The CDR3 is 15 amino acids. CDR3 nucleotide sequence: TGTGCCAGCAGCGTAGGGGGGAGTGTGTACAATGAGCAGTTCTTC. It yields the protein CASSVGGSVYNEQFF.

Many counts were recorded for this clonotype. The chain couples TRBV28 to TRBJ2-1, with 7 bases lining up with TRBD1. V shed 3 bases, J shed 14 bases, and the junction held 4 bases outside the gene matches. The CDR3 is 11 residues long. The V gene's germline CDR1 is MDHEN and CDR2 SYDVKM. This CDR3 reads CASSLRGRKFF. The CDR3 DNA is TGTGCCAGCAGTTTGAGGGGGCGCAAGTTCTTC. Drawing the rest from reference TRBV28 and TRBJ2-1, the complete variable domain is DVKVTQSSRYLVKRTGEKVFLECVQDMDHENMFWYRQDPGLGLRLIYFSYDVKMKEKGDIPEGYSVSREKKERFSLILESASTNQTSMYLCASSLRGRKFFGPGTRLTVL.

This clonotype has at least ten counts. The chain couples TRBV20-1 to TRBJ2-5; D not resolved. Trimming took off 3 bases at V and 4 bases at J, with 15 bases between the two ends. Looked up from germline, CDR1 is DFQATT and CDR2 is SNEGSKA (reference sequence). The CDR3 totals 14 residues. The CDR3 spells CSARAFPVAETQYF. The CDR3 coding sequence is TGCAGTGCTAGGGCCTTTCCCGTGGCAGAGACCCAGTACTTC.

This clonotype was detected ten times or more. The rearrangement links TRBV5-1 to TRBJ1-1, with D unclear. The CDR3 is 15 amino acids. CDR1 is SGHRS, CDR2 YFSETQ, per germline. Trimming took off 4 bases at V and 1 base at J, with 14 bases between the two ends. CDR3 region: CASSPGQTTNTEAFF. In DNA, the CDR3 is TGCGCCAGCAGCCCGGGCCAAACAACGAACACTGAAGCTTTCTTT.

This clonotype was counted many times. This sequence joins TRBV20-1 and TRBJ2-2; D is uncertain. The CDR3 is 13 residues long. Germline loops: CDR1 DFQATT, CDR2 SNEGSKA (reference sequence). Trimming shortened V by 2 bases and J by 2 bases, and 6 bases separated the two germline ends. The CDR3 DNA reads TGCAGTGCTAGACCCGACAACACCGGGGAGCTGTTTTTT. Its protein is CSARPDNTGELFF.

A remark on this clonotype: At one of its ends the junction is not consistent with the germline gene, which may arise from a read error. V and J are TRBV2 and TRBJ2-3; 13 bases line up with TRBD2. Germline lookup yields CDR1 SNHLY and CDR2 FYNNEI. This CDR3 is built from 18 residues. The CDR3 DNA sequence: TGTGCCTGCAGCGCCTTCACCGGGACTAGCGGGGTCACAGATACGCAGTATTTT. It codes for CACSAFTGTSGVTDTQYF.

This clonotype was picked up many times. V usage is TRBV4-2 and J usage is TRBJ1-1; D gene unclear. Trimming took 1 base from V and 1 from J, leaving 19 bases between them. Germline assignment: CDR1 LGHNA and CDR2 YNFKEQ. This CDR3 is built from 18 residues. The CDR3 DNA follows: TGTGCCAGCAGCCAAGTAACGGTATCGCACATAAAGAACACTGAAGCTTTCTTT. Amino acids: CASSQVTVSHIKNTEAFF.

This clonotype was counted many times. The J gene is TRBJ1-1, the V gene TRBV5-1; no firm D call. Trimming removed 1 base from V and 1 base from J, with 11 bases in between. The CDR3 has 15 amino acids. The germline gives CDR1 SGHRS, CDR2 YFSETQ. The CDR3 DNA is TGCGCCAGCAGCTTGTCCTTGGCAGAGAACACTGAAGCTTTCTTT. This codes for CASSLSLAENTEAFF. The full variable domain, completed using reference TRBV5-1 and TRBJ1-1, is KAGVTQTPRYLIKTRGQQVTLSCSPISGHRSVSWYQQTPGQGLQFLFEYFSETQRNKGNFPGRFSGRQFSNSRSEMNVSTLELGDSALYLCASSLSLAENTEAFFGQGTRLTVV.

As to this clonotype: A clone one base away is much larger, so this may be a read error. The rearrangement uses TRBV6-1 and TRBJ2-5, with 8 bases identical to TRBD2. In germline, CDR1 is MNHNS, CDR2 SASEGT. This CDR3 has 14 amino acids. J gave up 4 bases and V 7 bases, and 8 bases lay outside the gene matches. CDR3 protein: CASKETGGGETQYF. The CDR3 DNA reads TGTGCCAGCAAGGAAACGGGAGGGGGAGAGACCCAGTACTTC.

In this sample, this clonotype turned up many times. The chain is built from TRBV5-6 and TRBJ2-5, with D tentatively TRBD1 (5 bases). Germline V gives CDR1 SGHDT, CDR2 YYEEEE. With 0 bases removed from V and 5 bases from J, the gap between germline ends came to 11 bases. CDR3 length: 14 amino acids. In DNA form, the CDR3 reads TGTGCCAGCAGCTTGGAATATCCAGGGGAGACCCAGTACTTC. Translated, it gives CASSLEYPGETQYF.

This clonotype showed up many times. The CDR3 region has the DNA TGTGCCACCAGCTTTTCGGAGGATACGCAGTATTTT. Protein sequence: CATSFSEDTQYF. This chain links TRBV15 with TRBJ2-3; D is ambiguous. This CDR3 has 12 residues. Germline V gives CDR1 LNHNV, CDR2 YYDKDF (reference sequence). V dropped 5 bases and J dropped 6 bases, with 9 bases sitting between them.

This clonotype was seen only a few times. The chain is built from TRBV9 and TRBJ1-2; 8 nucleotides line up with TRBD1. Per the germline V gene, CDR1 is SGDLS and CDR2 is YYNGEE. There are 14 residues in the CDR3. The ends lost 3 bases at V and 7 bases at J; junction bases unmatched: 8. Here the CDR3 reads CASSGEDRGLGYTF. The CDR3 DNA is TGTGCCAGCAGCGGAGAAGACAGGGGACTTGGCTACACCTTC.

This clonotype was seen at least ten times. The chain carries TRBV5-1 and TRBJ2-2; D tentatively reads TRBD1 or TRBD2 (5 bases each). Deletions cut 4 bases from V and 6 bases from J, with 13 bases between. There are 14 residues in the CDR3. Germline V gene data show CDR1 as SGHRS and CDR2 as YFSETQ. The CDR3 loop is CASSAVTGPGELFF. CDR3 DNA sequence: TGCGCCAGCAGCGCCGTGACGGGGCCCGGGGAGCTGTTTTTT.

This clonotype was recorded at least ten times. J is TRBJ2-2 and V is TRBV11-2; TRBD2 agrees at 10 bases. This CDR3 has 16 amino acids. Germline assignment: CDR1 SGHAT and CDR2 FQNNGV. The trim removed 2 bases at V and 4 bases at J, leaving 4 bases unmatched. The CDR3 here is CASSLLAGAFTGELFF. DNA for the CDR3: TGTGCCAGCAGCTTACTAGCGGGGGCGTTCACCGGGGAGCTGTTTTTT. Drawing the rest from reference TRBV11-2 and TRBJ2-2, the complete variable domain is EAGVAQSPRYKIIEKRQSVAFWCNPISGHATLYWYQQILGQGPKLLIQFQNNGVVDDSQLPKDRFSAERLKGVDSTLKIQPAKLEDSAVYLCASSLLAGAFTGELFFGEGSRLTVL.

This clonotype was counted ten times or more. The rearrangement joins TRBV5-1 to TRBJ1-2; D unresolved. V lost 0 bases, J lost 6 bases, and 12 bases lay in between. CDR1 and CDR2 (germline): SGHRS, YFSETQ. The CDR3 runs 14 residues. CDR3 amino acids: CASSLGPQSDGYTF. CDR3 nucleotides: TGCGCCAGCAGCTTGGGGCCCCAGAGTGATGGCTACACCTTC.

Ten or more counts support this clonotype. J is TRBJ2-5 and V is TRBV5-1; 8 bases are a match to TRBD1. V shed 0 bases, J shed 5 bases, and the junction held 9 bases outside the gene matches. Germline CDR1 and CDR2: SGHRS and YFSETQ. The CDR3 totals 16 residues. The CDR3 region has the DNA TGCGCCAGCAGCTTGGGGGGACAGGTTACCGTTGAGACCCAGTACTTC. It codes for CASSLGGQVTVETQYF.